The rows below give T cell receptor beta chains drawn from one sample of a study of blood T cells in healthy people across ages. From the 5' RACE reads, TCRdb called clonotypes with MiXCR, one entry per CDR3 protein. Of 780,000 or so distinct CDR3 sequences listed, 56% are singletons. The specimen was blood. Receptors originate from a man aged 40-50 years in good health. Each CDR3 is given with its conserved first and last residue. Each record gives: CDR3 DNA, CDR3 protein, V gene, D gene, clone size, J gene. D genes are given only for firm matches. The size of a clone is reported for some rows only, either as once, few or many, or as a class for expanded clones.

CDR3nt: TGTGCCATCAGTGAGATCGGACAGGGGAGAGAGACCCAGTACTTC; CDR3aa: CAISEIGQGRETQYF; v_gene: TRBV10-3; d_gene: TRBD1; abundance: -; j_gene: TRBJ2-5
CDR3nt: TGTGCCACCAGCAGAGCACGGGGGGCCTACGAGCAGTACTTC; CDR3aa: CATSRARGAYEQYF; v_gene: TRBV15; d_gene: TRBD2; abundance: -; j_gene: TRBJ2-7
CDR3nt: TGCAGTGCTAGAGCCCCTTCGGGGTTCCATAACATTCAGTACTTC; CDR3aa: CSARAPSGFHNIQYF; v_gene: TRBV20-1; d_gene: -; abundance: few; j_gene: TRBJ2-4
CDR3nt: TGCGCCAGCAGCTCCGGAGACAGGGTAAACTCCTACGAGCAGTACTTC; CDR3aa: CASSSGDRVNSYEQYF; v_gene: TRBV5-1; d_gene: TRBD1; abundance: -; j_gene: TRBJ2-7
CDR3nt: TGTGCCAGCAGTCGAGCGGGCGAGCAGTACTTC; CDR3aa: CASSRAGEQYF; v_gene: TRBV27; d_gene: -; abundance: -; j_gene: TRBJ2-7
CDR3nt: TGTGCCAGCAGGAAGACAGGGGGCGTGAGAAACACTGAAGCTTTCTTT; CDR3aa: CASRKTGGVRNTEAFF; v_gene: TRBV7-9; d_gene: TRBD1; abundance: -; j_gene: TRBJ1-1
CDR3nt: TGTGCCAGCAGTGATCCGACAGGGAAACAGCCCCAGCATTTT; CDR3aa: CASSDPTGKQPQHF; v_gene: TRBV2; d_gene: TRBD1; abundance: -; j_gene: TRBJ1-5
CDR3nt: TGTGCCACCAGCAGATCAACTGGTTACAATGAGCAGTACTTC; CDR3aa: CATSRSTGYNEQYF; v_gene: TRBV15; d_gene: -; abundance: -; j_gene: TRBJ2-5
CDR3nt: TGCAGCGTTGGGGGGGAGGAGGGAGATTACAATGAGCAGTTCTTC; CDR3aa: CSVGGEEGDYNEQFF; v_gene: TRBV29-1; d_gene: -; abundance: few; j_gene: TRBJ2-1
CDR3nt: TGTGCCACCGGACCTCTCGAGTACGAGCAGTACTTC; CDR3aa: CATGPLEYEQYF; v_gene: TRBV27; d_gene: -; abundance: few; j_gene: TRBJ2-7
CDR3nt: TGCGCCAGCAGCCAAGTCGCGGTCTCCTACGAGCAGTACTTC; CDR3aa: CASSQVAVSYEQYF; v_gene: TRBV4-3; d_gene: -; abundance: -; j_gene: TRBJ2-7
CDR3nt: TGTGCCAGCAGCCTTAGGGGTCGGCAGGAGCAGTTCTTC; CDR3aa: CASSLRGRQEQFF; v_gene: TRBV7-2; d_gene: -; abundance: few; j_gene: TRBJ2-1
CDR3nt: TGTGCCAGCAGTTACTCGGGAATGAGTGGGGAGACCCAGTACTTC; CDR3aa: CASSYSGMSGETQYF; v_gene: TRBV6-5; d_gene: -; abundance: -; j_gene: TRBJ2-5
CDR3nt: TGTGCCAGCAGCCCTTCCACAGATCCTAGCACAGATACGCAGTATTTT; CDR3aa: CASSPSTDPSTDTQYF; v_gene: TRBV7-2; d_gene: -; abundance: -; j_gene: TRBJ2-3
CDR3nt: TGTGCCAGCAGCCAATTGGGGGGGGACACTGAAGCTTTCTTT; CDR3aa: CASSQLGGDTEAFF; v_gene: TRBV14; d_gene: -; abundance: few; j_gene: TRBJ1-1
CDR3nt: TGTGCCAGCAGTTGCTCGTGGCTAGCGGGAAACTACGAGCAGTACTTC; CDR3aa: CASSCSWLAGNYEQYF; v_gene: TRBV6-5; d_gene: TRBD2; abundance: -; j_gene: TRBJ2-7
CDR3nt: TGTGCCAGCAGTTCCCGGACTTCTGAGACCCAGTACTTC; CDR3aa: CASSSRTSETQYF; v_gene: TRBV6-5; d_gene: -; abundance: -; j_gene: TRBJ2-5
CDR3nt: TGTGCCATAAGACCCGACGGGGTAGATACGCAGTATTTT; CDR3aa: CAIRPDGVDTQYF; v_gene: TRBV10-3; d_gene: -; abundance: -; j_gene: TRBJ2-3
CDR3nt: TGCAGTCGGACTAGCGGGAGAACCTACAATGAGCAGTTCTTC; CDR3aa: CSRTSGRTYNEQFF; v_gene: TRBV20-1; d_gene: TRBD2; abundance: -; j_gene: TRBJ2-1
CDR3nt: TGTGCCAGCACTGAGACAGGGTTTTCCAATGAGCAGTTCTTC; CDR3aa: CASTETGFSNEQFF; v_gene: TRBV2; d_gene: TRBD1; abundance: -; j_gene: TRBJ2-1
CDR3nt: TGTGCCAGCTGTCGTGTAGCAGGGGCGGAAGAGACCCAGTACTTC; CDR3aa: CASCRVAGAEETQYF; v_gene: TRBV7-2; d_gene: -; abundance: few; j_gene: TRBJ2-5
CDR3nt: TGTGCCAGCAGTCCGGGGTTAGTCACTGAAGCTTTCTTT; CDR3aa: CASSPGLVTEAFF; v_gene: TRBV27; d_gene: -; abundance: few; j_gene: TRBJ1-1
CDR3nt: TGCAGTGCTGTAGACAGGGGGCGGCGCGAGCAGTACTTC; CDR3aa: CSAVDRGRREQYF; v_gene: TRBV20-1; d_gene: TRBD1; abundance: -; j_gene: TRBJ2-7
CDR3nt: TGTGCCAGCAGCAACGACCTGGGGAGGGGAAACTACGAGCAGTACTTC; CDR3aa: CASSNDLGRGNYEQYF; v_gene: TRBV7-2; d_gene: TRBD2; abundance: -; j_gene: TRBJ2-7
CDR3nt: TGTGCCAGCAGCTTAAGGGGCGGTTCTGTTGAAGCTTTCTTT; CDR3aa: CASSLRGGSVEAFF; v_gene: TRBV7-3; d_gene: -; abundance: few; j_gene: TRBJ1-1
CDR3nt: TGCAGTGCCCTTAGCTCTAGCGGAGTCTACGAGCAGTACTTC; CDR3aa: CSALSSSGVYEQYF; v_gene: TRBV20-1; d_gene: TRBD2; abundance: -; j_gene: TRBJ2-7
CDR3nt: TGTGCCAGCAGCCAAGACCGCAAGACCAATCAGCCCCAGCATTTT; CDR3aa: CASSQDRKTNQPQHF; v_gene: TRBV4-2; d_gene: -; abundance: -; j_gene: TRBJ1-5
CDR3nt: TGTGCCAGCAGCTTAGCCTCGCTCACAGGAAATGAGCAGTTCTTC; CDR3aa: CASSLASLTGNEQFF; v_gene: TRBV7-6; d_gene: -; abundance: -; j_gene: TRBJ2-1
CDR3nt: TGCAGTGCCAGCCCAGGGGGCAGGACTGAAGCTTTCTTT; CDR3aa: CSASPGGRTEAFF; v_gene: TRBV20-1; d_gene: TRBD1; abundance: many; j_gene: TRBJ1-1
CDR3nt: TGTGCCATCAGCCCGAGAGGGACAGGGGGTTCCTACGAGCAGTACTTC; CDR3aa: CAISPRGTGGSYEQYF; v_gene: TRBV10-3; d_gene: TRBD1; abundance: -; j_gene: TRBJ2-7
CDR3nt: TGCAGTGCTAGGTCGGGCGGTCAAGAGACCCAGTACTTC; CDR3aa: CSARSGGQETQYF; v_gene: TRBV20-1; d_gene: -; abundance: many; j_gene: TRBJ2-5
CDR3nt: TGTGCCAGCAGATTAGCGGGAGGCTTTGACGAGCAGTACTTC; CDR3aa: CASRLAGGFDEQYF; v_gene: TRBV6-2/TRBV6-3; d_gene: TRBD2; abundance: few; j_gene: TRBJ2-7
CDR3nt: TGTGCCAGCTCCTCAGGTGAAAAACTGTTTTTT; CDR3aa: CASSSGEKLFF; v_gene: TRBV18; d_gene: -; abundance: -; j_gene: TRBJ1-4
CDR3nt: TGTGCCAGCATTGCAACATTGGGGTATCGCTACACCTTC; CDR3aa: CASIATLGYRYTF; v_gene: TRBV6-5; d_gene: -; abundance: -; j_gene: TRBJ1-2
CDR3nt: TGTGCCAGCAGCTTGGTGGGGGGGATGAACACTGAAGCTTTCTTT; CDR3aa: CASSLVGGMNTEAFF; v_gene: TRBV5-5; d_gene: -; abundance: -; j_gene: TRBJ1-1
CDR3nt: TGTGCCAGCAGTCCCAGATGGACAGGGAATGAGCAGTTCTTC; CDR3aa: CASSPRWTGNEQFF; v_gene: TRBV12-3/TRBV12-4; d_gene: TRBD1; abundance: -; j_gene: TRBJ2-1
CDR3nt: TGTGCCAGCAGCTTAGGCGGGTTGGGAGGCGCTCGTGAGCAGTTCTTC; CDR3aa: CASSLGGLGGAREQFF; v_gene: TRBV7-2; d_gene: -; abundance: -; j_gene: TRBJ2-1
CDR3nt: TGTGCCAGTAGTAAGGACAGGGACTTTTATCAGCCCCAGCATTTT; CDR3aa: CASSKDRDFYQPQHF; v_gene: TRBV19; d_gene: TRBD1; abundance: few; j_gene: TRBJ1-5
CDR3nt: TGTGCCAGCTCACCACTCGTGCTCATCCACAGGGATCAAGAGACCCAGTACTTC; CDR3aa: CASSPLVLIHRDQETQYF; v_gene: TRBV18; d_gene: -; abundance: -; j_gene: TRBJ2-5
CDR3nt: TGCAGGACGGGGGGAGGGAACTATGGCTACACCTTC; CDR3aa: CRTGGGNYGYTF; v_gene: TRBV20-1; d_gene: -; abundance: -; j_gene: TRBJ1-2
CDR3nt: TGTGCCAGCAGTGGGACTAGCGGGAGCGGGAGGTACCAAGAGACCCAGTACTTC; CDR3aa: CASSGTSGSGRYQETQYF; v_gene: TRBV12-3/TRBV12-4; d_gene: TRBD2; abundance: -; j_gene: TRBJ2-5
CDR3nt: TGTCCCATAAACCGGGACAGGGTTTTAGATACGCAGTATTTT; CDR3aa: CPINRDRVLDTQYF; v_gene: TRBV12-3/TRBV12-4; d_gene: TRBD1; abundance: -; j_gene: TRBJ2-3
CDR3nt: TGTGCCAGCAGCTTAGGGACAGGGGTAGAGACCCAGTACTTC; CDR3aa: CASSLGTGVETQYF; v_gene: TRBV7-2; d_gene: TRBD1; abundance: -; j_gene: TRBJ2-5
CDR3nt: TGCAGCGTTGCCAACCGAGGGACGCCCGTCAATGAGCAGTTCTTC; CDR3aa: CSVANRGTPVNEQFF; v_gene: TRBV29-1; d_gene: -; abundance: -; j_gene: TRBJ2-1
CDR3nt: TGTGCCAGCAGTGACACAAGGGACACCAAATACACCTTC; CDR3aa: CASSDTRDTKYTF; v_gene: TRBV6-4; d_gene: -; abundance: few; j_gene: TRBJ1-2
CDR3nt: TGCAGCGTTTCACAGGGTGGTGGCGATGAGCAGTTCTTC; CDR3aa: CSVSQGGGDEQFF; v_gene: TRBV29-1; d_gene: -; abundance: -; j_gene: TRBJ2-1
CDR3nt: TGTGCCAGCAGTTATGGGACTAGCGGCCACGAGCAGTACTTC; CDR3aa: CASSYGTSGHEQYF; v_gene: TRBV6-5; d_gene: TRBD2; abundance: few; j_gene: TRBJ2-7
CDR3nt: TGTGCCAGCAGCTTAGCCCCTACTAGCGGGAGGGCTGGGCAGTACTTC; CDR3aa: CASSLAPTSGRAGQYF; v_gene: TRBV7-6; d_gene: TRBD2; abundance: -; j_gene: TRBJ2-4
CDR3nt: TGTGCCACCAGCCCACAGGGTCGAGAGCAGTACTTC; CDR3aa: CATSPQGREQYF; v_gene: TRBV24-1; d_gene: -; abundance: few; j_gene: TRBJ2-7
CDR3nt: TGTGCCAGCAGCCAACCCCGGCTACCCCGTAGCACAGATACGCAGTATTTT; CDR3aa: CASSQPRLPRSTDTQYF; v_gene: TRBV7-9; d_gene: -; abundance: -; j_gene: TRBJ2-3
CDR3nt: TGTGCCAGCAGTTACCCCTCAAGCGGGGCTGAGCAGTACTTC; CDR3aa: CASSYPSSGAEQYF; v_gene: TRBV6-2/TRBV6-3; d_gene: TRBD2; abundance: -; j_gene: TRBJ2-5
CDR3nt: TGTGCCAGCAGGCTTTCTAGCGGGATGCTAGCTCTCTACAATGAGCAGTTCTTC; CDR3aa: CASRLSSGMLALYNEQFF; v_gene: TRBV2; d_gene: TRBD2; abundance: -; j_gene: TRBJ2-1
CDR3nt: TGTGCCAGCAGCTTAAATTCTCATATAGGTGAGCAGTTCTTC; CDR3aa: CASSLNSHIGEQFF; v_gene: TRBV7-6; d_gene: -; abundance: -; j_gene: TRBJ2-1
CDR3nt: TGCAGTGCTAGCAATGAGGGGGACACAGATACGCAGTATTTT; CDR3aa: CSASNEGDTDTQYF; v_gene: TRBV20-1; d_gene: -; abundance: -; j_gene: TRBJ2-3
CDR3nt: TGTGCCAGCAGTCCCCGATATAACTACGAGCAGTACTTC; CDR3aa: CASSPRYNYEQYF; v_gene: TRBV28; d_gene: -; abundance: -; j_gene: TRBJ2-7